A single sample gave rise to the 26 T cell receptor beta chains below, sequenced in a study of T cells after yellow fever vaccination. TCRdb re-called the 5' RACE reads with MiXCR, one entry per CDR3 protein. This sample has around 250,000 distinct CDR3 sequences, with roughly 7.2% found just once. Sequenced here: CD4+ T cells sorted from PBMCs, sampled 15 days after the yellow fever booster vaccination. These receptor sequences come from a man aged 30-40 years who received the YFV17D yellow fever vaccine.

This sequence joins TRBV29-1 and TRBJ2-1; D might be TRBD1 or TRBD2, each matching 5 bases. The CDR3 is 15 amino acids. Trimming removed 6 bases at V and 8 bases at J, with 23 bases between. Germline V CDR1 and CDR2: SQVTM, ANQGSEA. CDR3 nucleotides: TGCAGCGTAAAGCAGGGAGCATTTCCCTCAGATGAGCAGTTCTTC. Translation gives CSVKQGAFPSDEQFF.

This clonotype occurred many times. V and J are TRBV15 and TRBJ2-5; D not certain. This CDR3 contains 12 residues. CDR1 is LNHNV and CDR2 is YYDKDF in the germline V gene (reference sequence). Trimming shortened V by 0 bases and J by 4 bases, and 3 bases separated the two germline ends. CDR3 amino acids: CATSRDRETQYF. CDR3 coding DNA: TGTGCCACCAGCAGAGATAGAGAGACCCAGTACTTC.

This clonotype was observed a handful of times. The V and J genes are TRBV7-6 and TRBJ1-5, with D maybe TRBD1 (5 bases). The germline V gene encodes CDR1 SGHVS and CDR2 FNYEAQ. Deletions cut 5 bases from V and 0 bases from J, with 17 bases between. CDR3 length: 17 amino acids. The CDR3 region is CASSTLAGTGSNQPQHF. The CDR3 DNA reads as TGTGCCAGCAGCACCTTGGCTGGGACGGGTAGCAATCAGCCCCAGCATTTT.

This clonotype was detected ten times or more. The rearrangement uses TRBV7-7 and TRBJ2-3, with TRBD2 matching over 7 bases. CDR1 and CDR2 from the germline V gene are SSHAT and FNYEAQ (reference sequence). The V segment lost 1 base and the J segment 6 bases; nucleotides outside the gene matches: 4. This CDR3 comprises 14 residues. As DNA, the CDR3 is TGTGCCAGCAGCTTAGGCGGGAGTGCGGATACGCAGTATTTT. Its translation is CASSLGGSADTQYF.

As for this clonotype: One end of the junction does not line up with germline, which may come from a read error. The rearrangement links TRBV7-7 to TRBJ2-6, with 7 bases aligning to TRBD1. This CDR3 has 17 residues. Germline V CDR1 and CDR2: SSHAT, FNYEAQ (reference sequence). CDR3 region: CASSSNLRTGSANVLTF. The DNA of the CDR3 is TGTGCTAGCAGCTCAAACCTCCGGACAGGATCAGCCAACGTCCTGACTTTC.

This clonotype was counted many times. This chain joins TRBV29-1 and TRBJ2-5, with TRBD1 as a possible D gene (5 bases). V shed 7 bases and J shed 5 bases, with 14 bases lying between them. The CDR3 has 12 amino acids. Germline loops: CDR1 SQVTM, CDR2 ANQGSEA. The CDR3 reads CSAAPNRETQYF. DNA of the CDR3: TGCAGCGCCGCTCCGAACAGGGAGACCCAGTACTTC. The full variable domain, rest sourced from reference TRBV29-1 and TRBJ2-5, is SAVISQKPSRDICQRGTSLTIQCQVDSQVTMMFWYRQQPGQSLTLIATANQGSEATYESGFVIDKFPISRPNLTFSTLTVSNMSPEDSSIYLCSAAPNRETQYFGPGTRLLVL.

This clonotype was recorded many times. The chain links TRBV12-3 or TRBV12-4 to TRBJ2-6, with D unresolved. V was cut by 1 base and J by 2 bases, with 6 bases left in between. The CDR3 consists of 15 residues. This CDR3 reads CASSLVLAGANVLTF. The CDR3 DNA is TGTGCCAGCAGTTTAGTGCTGGCTGGGGCCAACGTCCTGACTTTC.

The chain employs TRBV5-4 and TRBJ2-1, with 13 bases lining up with TRBD2. This CDR3 region has 17 residues. Germline loops: CDR1 SGHNT, CDR2 YYREEE (reference sequence). V was pared by 4 bases and J by 6 bases, with 10 bases of the junction left unmatched. The CDR3 DNA reads as TGTGCCAGCAGCCCCACCCTGCGACTAGCGGGAGGCAATGAGCAGTTCTTC. Protein: CASSPTLRLAGGNEQFF.

In this sample, this clonotype turned up a few times. The chain couples TRBV2 to TRBJ2-1, with 8 bases identical to TRBD1. The CDR3 covers 17 residues. J lost 5 bases, V lost 0 bases, and 9 bases had no gene match. CDR1 SNHLY and CDR2 FYNNEI come from the germline V gene. CDR3 protein: CASSEALPQGGNNEQFF. Here the CDR3 DNA reads TGTGCCAGCAGTGAAGCGCTTCCACAGGGGGGCAACAATGAGCAGTTCTTC.

This clonotype was counted many times. This chain joins TRBV18 and TRBJ2-7; D perhaps matches TRBD1 (6 bases). CDR1 is KGHSH and CDR2 is LQKENI in the germline V gene. V was trimmed by 2 bases and J by 1 base, leaving 18 bases between them. The CDR3 has 17 residues. DNA of the CDR3: TGTGCCAGCTCACCATCTCAGGGGTTATCAAGTTCCTACGAGCAGTACTTC. Translated, it gives CASSPSQGLSSSYEQYF.

The rearrangement uses TRBV20-1 and TRBJ2-1; D is ambiguous. Germline V gives CDR1 DFQATT, CDR2 SNEGSKA (reference sequence). V was clipped by 3 bases and J by 7 bases, with 7 bases between them. This CDR3 comprises 11 residues. The CDR3: CSASWGNEQFF. In DNA form, the CDR3 reads TGCAGTGCTAGCTGGGGAAATGAGCAGTTCTTC.

This clonotype showed up many times. The chain employs TRBV10-3 and TRBJ2-7, with D possibly being TRBD1 or TRBD2 (5 bases each). V lost 0 bases, J lost 5 bases, and 8 bases lay in between. Germline V gene lookup returns CDR1 ENHRY and CDR2 SYGVKD. The CDR3 covers 13 residues. CDR3 residues: CAISESGADEQYF. CDR3 nucleotides: TGTGCCATCAGTGAGTCCGGGGCGGACGAGCAGTACTTC.

V is TRBV5-1 and J is TRBJ2-7; the D is unclear. The CDR3 is made up of 14 amino acids. Trimming left V 0 bases short and J 4 bases short, with 11 bases between. Germline CDR1 SGHRS, CDR2 YFSETQ. The CDR3 bases are TGCGCCAGCAGCTTGGAGGTTTCGAGGTACGAGCAGTACTTC. It specifies CASSLEVSRYEQYF.

Ten or more counts support this clonotype. The chain recombines TRBV12-3 or TRBV12-4 with TRBJ2-4, with TRBD1 matching 8 bases. CDR3 size: 14 residues. V shed 7 bases and J 6 bases; nucleotides not matched to a gene: 8. DNA of the CDR3: TGTGCCAGCACTAAAACCGGGACAGGAAACATTCAGTACTTC. It specifies CASTKTGTGNIQYF.

This clonotype has just a few counts. This chain uses TRBV15 with TRBJ1-1; no clear D gene. This CDR3 has 12 amino acids. Germline V CDR1 and CDR2: LNHNV, YYDKDF (reference sequence). The V gene lost 4 bases and the J gene lost 1 base, with 4 bases spanning the gap. The CDR3 DNA reads TGTGCCACCAGCAAATGGAACACTGAAGCTTTCTTT. It encodes CATSKWNTEAFF.

This clonotype was detected only a few times. The rearrangement links TRBV23-1 to TRBJ1-1, with 7 positions matching TRBD1. TRBV23-1 is an ORF, and what it does is uncertain. The CDR3 is 15 amino acids. J gave up 5 bases and V 2 bases, and 8 bases lay outside the gene matches. This chain's CDR3 is CASSQTTGARTEAFF. CDR3 sequence (DNA): TGCGCCAGCAGTCAAACCACAGGGGCGAGGACTGAAGCTTTCTTT.

The chain employs TRBV5-1 and TRBJ2-7; D gene unclear. Germline assignment: CDR1 SGHRS and CDR2 YFSETQ. The CDR3 loop spans 12 amino acids. The V and J ends lost 7 bases and 2 bases respectively, with 10 bases between them. The CDR3 is CASWADAYEQYF. The CDR3 DNA follows: TGCGCCAGCTGGGCGGACGCCTACGAGCAGTACTTC.

This clonotype was observed at least ten times. This chain links TRBV5-1 with TRBJ2-2; tentative D call: TRBD1 (8 bases). V lost 4 bases and J lost 7, with 14 bases in between. Germline-derived CDR1 and CDR2 are SGHRS and YFSETQ. This CDR3 has 14 amino acids. The CDR3 DNA follows: TGCGCCAGCAGCCCGGACAGGGAGGGCGGGGAGCTGTTTTTT. Translated, it gives CASSPDREGGELFF.

J is TRBJ1-4 and V is TRBV7-9; no clear D gene. Germline-derived CDR1 and CDR2 are SEHNR and FQNEAQ (reference sequence). With 8 bases removed from V and 0 bases from J, the gap between germline ends came to 7 bases. This CDR3 is built from 13 residues. The CDR3 bases are TGTGCCAGCTCCTGGGCAACTAATGAAAAACTGTTTTTT. This translates into CASSWATNEKLFF.

The V call is TRBV20-1, the J call TRBJ2-1, with 7 bases lining up with TRBD2. The CDR3 contains 17 residues. V shed 4 bases, J shed 2 bases, and the junction held 14 bases outside the gene matches. The germline V gene has CDR1 DFQATT and CDR2 SNEGSKA (reference sequence). CDR3 region: CSANSNLLATTYNEQFF. The CDR3 DNA is TGCAGTGCTAATAGCAATCTACTAGCGACTACCTACAATGAGCAGTTCTTC.

This clonotype was observed many times. The V call is TRBV12-3 or TRBV12-4, the J call TRBJ2-7; D might be TRBD2 (6 bases). Gene TRBJ2-3 matches the end of the DNA better, so the J call may be wrong. This CDR3 contains 12 residues. The CDR3 reads CASSPGVREQYF. CDR3 sequence (DNA): TGTGCCAGCAGCCCCGGGGTGCGGGAGCAGTATTTT.

The chain has TRBV3-1 and TRBJ1-1, with D unresolved. The CDR3 covers 14 residues. Germline CDR1 is LGHDT and CDR2 is YNNKEL (reference sequence). Deletions cut 7 bases from V and 2 bases from J, with 14 bases between. The CDR3 DNA reads TGTGCCAGCACCAGATCCAGAGGAAACACTGAAGCTTTCTTT. This encodes CASTRSRGNTEAFF.

This clonotype was recorded many times. The rearrangement links TRBV18 to TRBJ2-5, with 10 positions matching TRBD1. This CDR3 is built from 14 residues. Germline loops: CDR1 KGHSH, CDR2 LQKENI. V lost 4 bases, J lost 5 bases, and 4 bases stayed unmatched. CDR3 in amino acids: CASSRPGQGETQYF. CDR3 sequence (DNA): TGTGCCAGCTCACGGCCGGGACAGGGGGAGACCCAGTACTTC. Looking up the rest from reference TRBV18 and TRBJ2-5 gives the full variable domain: NAGVMQNPRHLVRRRGQEARLRCSPMKGHSHVYWYRQLPEEGLKFMVYLQKENIIDESGMPKERFSAEFPKEGPSILRIQQVVRGDSAAYFCASSRPGQGETQYFGPGTRLLVL.

The chain uses TRBV29-1 and TRBJ2-5; D gene unclear. V was shortened by 6 bases and J by 5 bases, with 7 bases between the two germline ends. Germline CDR1 is SQVTM and CDR2 is ANQGSEA. This CDR3 is built from 10 residues. The CDR3 sequence: CSVPEETQYF. The CDR3, as DNA: TGCAGCGTACCAGAGGAGACCCAGTACTTC.

This clonotype was observed a handful of times. The rearrangement uses TRBV29-1 and TRBJ2-3; the match to TRBD2 covers 11 bases. Germline lookup yields CDR1 SQVTM and CDR2 ANQGSEA. The CDR3 runs 14 residues. The ends lost 6 bases at V and 5 bases at J; junction bases unmatched: 7. CDR3 in amino acids: CSVEPGLAEDTQYF. The CDR3 DNA is TGCAGCGTCGAACCGGGACTAGCGGAAGATACGCAGTATTTT.

The rearrangement joins TRBV11-1 to TRBJ2-7, with a tentative D call TRBD2 (5 bases). Germline-derived CDR1 and CDR2 are SGHAT and FQDESV (reference sequence). The ends were cut back, 10 bases at V and 3 bases at J, with 16 bases in the middle. This CDR3 is built from 13 residues. CDR3 protein: CAISSGLLYEQYF. CDR3 sequence (DNA): TGTGCCATCAGTTCCGGACTCCTCTACGAGCAGTACTTC.